The present entry profiles one T cell receptor (beta chain) with its context. As yet, its antigen is unknown. Measured with immunoSEQ multiplex PCR; TCRdb has only the in-frame clones, and not every one. The repertoire holds roughly 190,000 clones, 90% to 95% seen once, with about 3.9% in the top ten. The data derive from a study of T cell responses to AZD1222 COVID-19 vaccine. Study-level results: With two AZD1222 doses given, Spike-specific TCR breadth and depth both rose. Researchers took repertoire samples only after the peak T cell response had come. A reported finding is that nearly half of spike-specific TCRs target unmutated variant regions. Females outnumbered males among donors, who were mostly white British; clonal diversity was possibly underestimated.

The specimen was peripheral blood, collected on day 0 of AZD1222 vaccination. This receptor was obtained from an adult in good health.

The CDR3 sequence: CASRKTGYEQYF. The CDR3 DNA reads as TGTGCCAGCAGGAAAACAGGGTACGAGCAGTACTTC. J is TRBJ2-7 and V is TRBV7-9, with D possibly being TRBD1 (6 bases). CDR3 length: 12 residues. V was shortened by 6 bases and J by 4 bases, with 10 bases between the two germline ends. Germline-derived CDR1 and CDR2 are SEHNR and FQNEAQ (reference sequence). The full variable domain, rest sourced from reference TRBV7-9 and TRBJ2-7, is DTGVSQNPRHKITKRGQNVTFRCDPISEHNRLYWYRQTLGQGPEFLTYFQNEAQLEKSRLLSDRFSAERPKGSFSTLEIQRTEQGDSAMYLCASRKTGYEQYFGPGTRLTVT.